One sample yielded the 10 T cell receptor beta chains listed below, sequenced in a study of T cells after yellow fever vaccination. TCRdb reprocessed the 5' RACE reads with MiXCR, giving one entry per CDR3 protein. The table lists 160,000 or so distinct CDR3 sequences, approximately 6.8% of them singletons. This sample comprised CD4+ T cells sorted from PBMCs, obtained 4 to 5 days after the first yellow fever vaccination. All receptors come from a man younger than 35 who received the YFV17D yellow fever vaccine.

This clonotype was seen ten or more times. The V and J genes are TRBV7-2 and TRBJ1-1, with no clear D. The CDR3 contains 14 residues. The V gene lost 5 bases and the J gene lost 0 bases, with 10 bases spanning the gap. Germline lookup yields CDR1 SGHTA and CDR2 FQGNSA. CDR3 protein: CASSRDGMNTEAFF. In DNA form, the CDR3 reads TGTGCCAGCAGCCGAGACGGAATGAACACTGAAGCTTTCTTT.

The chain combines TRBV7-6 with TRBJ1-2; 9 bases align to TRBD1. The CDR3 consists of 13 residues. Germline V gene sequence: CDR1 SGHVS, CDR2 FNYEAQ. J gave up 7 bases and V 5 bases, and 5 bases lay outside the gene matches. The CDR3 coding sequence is TGTGCCAGCAGCCCCGGACAGGGGAGTGGCTACACCTTC. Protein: CASSPGQGSGYTF.

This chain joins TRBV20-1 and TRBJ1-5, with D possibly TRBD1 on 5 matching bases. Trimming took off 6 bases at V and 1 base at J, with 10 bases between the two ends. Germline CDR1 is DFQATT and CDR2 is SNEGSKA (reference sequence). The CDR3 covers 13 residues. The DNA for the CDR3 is TGCAGTGCACACCGGGACAGCAATCAGCCCCAGCATTTT. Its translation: CSAHRDSNQPQHF.

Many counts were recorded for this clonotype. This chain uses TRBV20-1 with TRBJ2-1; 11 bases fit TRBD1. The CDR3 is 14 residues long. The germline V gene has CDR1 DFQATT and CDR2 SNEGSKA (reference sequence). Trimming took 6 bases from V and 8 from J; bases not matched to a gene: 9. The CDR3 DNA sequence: TGCAGTGCACCGCGGACAGGGGGCACCGATGAGCAGTTCTTC. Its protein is CSAPRTGGTDEQFF.

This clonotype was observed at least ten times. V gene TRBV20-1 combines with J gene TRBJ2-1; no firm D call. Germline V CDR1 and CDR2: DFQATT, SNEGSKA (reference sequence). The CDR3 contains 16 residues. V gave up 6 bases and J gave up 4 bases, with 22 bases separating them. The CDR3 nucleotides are TGCAGTGCCCTCGGAGATAGTCCCTCGAGATACAATGAGCAGTTCTTC. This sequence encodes CSALGDSPSRYNEQFF.

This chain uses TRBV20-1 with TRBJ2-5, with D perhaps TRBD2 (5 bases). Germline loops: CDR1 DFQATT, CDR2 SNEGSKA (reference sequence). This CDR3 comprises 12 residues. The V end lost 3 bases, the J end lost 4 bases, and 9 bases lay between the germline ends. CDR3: CSASLLGETQYF. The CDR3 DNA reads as TGCAGTGCTAGTTTACTAGGAGAGACCCAGTACTTC.

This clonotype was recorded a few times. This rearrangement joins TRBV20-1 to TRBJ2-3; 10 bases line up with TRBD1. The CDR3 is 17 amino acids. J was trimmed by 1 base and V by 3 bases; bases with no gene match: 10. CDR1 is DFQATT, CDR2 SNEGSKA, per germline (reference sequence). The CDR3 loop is CSASAGQGVLGTDTQYF. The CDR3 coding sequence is TGCAGTGCTAGCGCTGGACAGGGGGTTCTCGGCACAGATACGCAGTATTTT.

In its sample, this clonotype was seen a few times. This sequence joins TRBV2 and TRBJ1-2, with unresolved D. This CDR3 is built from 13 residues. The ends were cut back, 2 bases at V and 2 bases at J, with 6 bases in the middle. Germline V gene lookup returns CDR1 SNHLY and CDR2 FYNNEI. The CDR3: CASSENSNYGYTF. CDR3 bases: TGTGCCAGCAGTGAAAACAGCAACTATGGCTACACCTTC.

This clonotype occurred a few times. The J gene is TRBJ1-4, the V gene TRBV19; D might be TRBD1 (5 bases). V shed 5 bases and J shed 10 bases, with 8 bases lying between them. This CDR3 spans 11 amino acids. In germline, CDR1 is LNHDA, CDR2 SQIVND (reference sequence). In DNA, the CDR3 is TGTGCCAGTAGTGTTGGGGGAAAACTGTTTTTT. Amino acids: CASSVGGKLFF.

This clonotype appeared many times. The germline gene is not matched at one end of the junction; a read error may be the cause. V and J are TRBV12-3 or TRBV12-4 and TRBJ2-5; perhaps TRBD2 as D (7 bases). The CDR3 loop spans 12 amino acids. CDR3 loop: CASSLGGARPHF. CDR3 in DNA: TGTGCCAGCAGTTTGGGGGGGGCCCGCCCTCACTTC.